This T cell receptor beta chain was captured by sequencing in a study of shared clonotypes between healthy human individuals. Looked up from germline, CDR1 is ENHRY and CDR2 is SYGVKD. The CDR3 is 13 residues long. Trimming left V 7 bases short and J 2 bases short, with 9 bases between. TCRdb's copy holds only in-frame clones and misses some; the assay was immunoSEQ multiplex PCR. The data contain 2 million or so clones, approximately 95% of them singletons. V usage is TRBV10-3 and J usage is TRBJ1-3; D is ambiguous. This receptor was identified in a man younger than 35 in good health. Sequencing was carried out using naive CD4+ T cells sorted from blood. Regarding subset: CD45RA+ positively selected. CDR3 loop: CAITAGPGNTIYF. For the CDR3, the DNA is TGTGCCATCACAGCAGGACCTGGAAACACCATATATTTT.